This TCR beta chain was observed in a study of OX40 agonist ivuxolimab in advanced cancers. About the study: In this trial design, patients received ivuxolimab intravenously at 0.01 to 10 mg/kg every 2 weeks. The study enrolled dose-escalation patients with hepatocellular carcinoma, melanoma, renal cell or head and neck cancer.

Produced via immunoSEQ multiplex PCR; TCRdb's table is partial and in-frame only. The data show 90,000 or so clones, roughly nine tenths seen once. The junction had 9 bases not matched to a gene; V was cut back by 7 bases and J by 3 bases. This CDR3 region has 14 residues. Germline V gene sequence: CDR1 LNHDA, CDR2 SQIVND (reference sequence). The V call is TRBV19, the J call TRBJ2-7; 7 positions match TRBD2. The receptor was derived from an adult with an advanced solid tumor such as melanoma, head and neck, liver or kidney cancer. The starting material was CD4+ or CD8+ T cells sorted from blood, obtained in a trial of the OX40 agonist ivuxolimab. The CDR3 nucleotides read TGTGCCAGTAAATCAACCGGGACTAACTACGAGCAGTACTTC. Its translation: CASKSTGTNYEQYF.